A selection of T cell receptor beta chains follows, all from one sample in a study of blood T cell repertoires in COVID-19. Produced via immunoSEQ multiplex PCR; TCRdb's table is partial and in-frame only. Here the sample spans roughly 170,000 clones, around 67% being singletons. The sequenced sample consisted of peripheral blood. All receptors come from a woman older than 75 with acute or convalescent COVID-19. CDR3s include the opening cysteine and the closing phenylalanine or tryptophan. The D gene is left open where the match is weak. Size values are once, few and many counts, or a class for expanded clones, and some rows have none.

j_call v_call clone_size d_call cdr3_aa cdr3_nt
TRBJ2-7 TRBV27 NA TRBD2 CASSAPSGSPHEQYF TGTGCCAGCAGTGCGCCTAGCGGGAGCCCCCACGAGCAGTACTTC
TRBJ1-5 TRBV7-9 NA TRBD1 CASSLQGANNQPQHF TGTGCCAGCAGCTTACAGGGGGCAAACAATCAGCCCCAGCATTTT
TRBJ1-5 TRBV28 NA TRBD1 CASRLTGEYQPQHF TGTGCCAGCAGGTTGACAGGGGAATATCAGCCCCAGCATTTT
TRBJ2-2 TRBV5-1 NA TRBD1 CASSTAGTGTGELFF TGCGCCAGCAGCACGGCCGGGACAGGCACCGGGGAGCTGTTTTTT
TRBJ2-2 TRBV2 NA TRBD2 CASSDVAGGSGELFF TGTGCCAGCAGTGACGTAGCGGGAGGATCCGGGGAGCTGTTTTTT
TRBJ2-3 TRBV30 once NA CAWSTYTDTQYF TGTGCCTGGAGTACATACACAGATACGCAGTATTTT
TRBJ2-2 TRBV7-3 medium-sized NA CASSQTTGELFF TGTGCCAGCAGCCAGACTACCGGGGAGCTGTTTTTT
TRBJ1-1 TRBV5-1 few TRBD1 CASSSTGTDTEAFF TGCGCCAGCAGCTCGACTGGGACAGACACTGAAGCTTTCTTT
TRBJ1-3 TRBV2 NA TRBD1 CASSDWAGGSGNTIYF TGTGCCAGCAGTGATTGGGCAGGGGGCTCTGGAAACACCATATATTTT
TRBJ2-1 TRBV21-1 NA NA CASSVRTSGRGYNEQFF TGTGCCAGCAGCGTACGGACTAGCGGGAGAGGCTACAATGAGCAGTTCTTC
TRBJ1-5 TRBV6-5 NA NA CASSPGNNQPQHF TGTGCCAGCAGTCCGGGGAACAATCAGCCCCAGCATTTT
TRBJ2-5 TRBV4-1 NA NA CASSQDFRGETQYF TGCGCCAGCAGCCAAGATTTTAGGGGAGAGACCCAGTACTTC
TRBJ2-3 TRBV10-1 NA NA CASSPGTSSTDTQYF TGCGCCAGCAGCCCCGGGACTTCTAGCACAGATACGCAGTATTTT
TRBJ2-3 TRBV19 NA NA CASSISGVPSTDTQYF TGTGCCAGTAGTATCTCGGGGGTTCCTAGCACAGATACGCAGTATTTT
TRBJ2-2 TRBV9 NA TRBD1 CASSVGEGAGTGELFF TGTGCCAGCAGCGTAGGAGAGGGGGCAGGCACCGGGGAGCTGTTTTTT
TRBJ1-6 TRBV2 NA NA CASIIPNESPLHF TGTGCCAGCATCATTCCTAACGAGTCACCCCTCCACTTT
TRBJ1-5 TRBV4-1 NA NA CASSQEIGRYSNQPQHF TGCGCCAGCAGCCAAGAGATTGGGCGATATAGCAATCAGCCCCAGCATTTT
TRBJ1-5 TRBV28 NA TRBD1 CASTSGQRNQPQHF TGTGCCAGCACCTCGGGACAGCGCAATCAGCCCCAGCATTTT
TRBJ2-5 TRBV20-1 NA NA CSGWRETQYF TGCAGTGGATGGCGGGAGACCCAGTACTTC
TRBJ2-1 TRBV6-5 NA NA CASSYSPADNEQFF TGTGCCAGCAGTTACTCGCCAGCGGACAATGAGCAGTTCTTC
TRBJ2-7 TRBV6-2/TRBV6-3 NA TRBD2 CASSYSTWEGIYEQYF TGTGCCAGCAGTTACTCGACGTGGGAGGGCATCTACGAGCAGTACTTC
TRBJ1-1 TRBV28 NA TRBD1 CASSGTGGRTEAFF TGTGCCAGCAGTGGGACAGGGGGGCGGACTGAAGCTTTCTTT
TRBJ1-3 TRBV9 NA NA CASSVEGQGNTIYF TGTGCCAGCAGCGTAGAGGGACAAGGAAACACCATATATTTT
TRBJ1-1 TRBV19 NA NA CASSIVSAGEAFF TGTGCCAGTAGTATAGTATCGGCAGGCGAAGCTTTCTTT
TRBJ1-1 TRBV28 NA NA CAITGLNTEAFF TGTGCCATCACAGGGCTGAACACTGAAGCTTTCTTT
TRBJ1-5 TRBV2 NA NA CASRAVHSNQPQHF TGTGCCAGCAGGGCAGTCCATAGCAATCAGCCCCAGCATTTT
TRBJ2-1 TRBV7-2 NA TRBD2 CASSSSGRAHEQFF TGTGCCAGCAGCTCTAGCGGGAGGGCCCATGAGCAGTTCTTC
TRBJ1-2 TRBV6-5 NA NA CASSYSPNRNYGYTF TGTGCCAGCAGTTACTCCCCCAATAGAAACTATGGCTACACCTTC
TRBJ1-6 TRBV3-1/TRBV3-2 once NA CASSLSTLYNSPLHF TGTGCCAGCAGCCTCTCGACACTCTATAATTCACCCCTCCACTTT
TRBJ1-3 TRBV28 NA NA CASSLAGAGNTIYF TGTGCCAGCAGTTTAGCCGGGGCTGGAAACACCATATATTTT
TRBJ1-1 TRBV11-2 NA TRBD1 CASSRQGDTEAFF TGTGCCAGCAGTCGACAGGGAGACACTGAAGCTTTCTTT
TRBJ2-1 TRBV7-9 NA NA CASSPRPPSERPWDNEQFF TGTGCCAGCAGCCCACGGCCGCCCTCCGAGCGCCCCTGGGACAATGAGCAGTTCTTC
TRBJ1-6 TRBV5-1 few TRBD1 CASSSRDRDNSPLHF TGCGCCAGCAGCTCCCGGGACAGGGATAATTCACCCCTCCACTTT
TRBJ2-7 TRBV2 NA TRBD2 CASSAGGLKEQYF TGTGCCAGCAGTGCGGGAGGGCTAAAGGAGCAGTACTTC
TRBJ1-2 TRBV6-6 NA TRBD1 CASSNRRGRGVNGYTF TGTGCCAGCAGCAATCGGAGGGGCAGGGGGGTCAATGGCTACACCTTC
TRBJ1-2 TRBV7-9 few NA CASSETQVEDGYTF TGTGCCAGCAGCGAGACTCAGGTGGAGGATGGCTACACCTTC
TRBJ2-5 TRBV5-4 NA TRBD1 CASSLQGGETQYF TGTGCCAGCAGCCTACAGGGGGGAGAGACCCAGTACTTC
TRBJ2-1 TRBV6-5 NA NA CASSYRDSGLRFF TGTGCCAGCAGTTACCGGGACTCAGGGTTACGGTTCTTC
TRBJ1-5 TRBV28 once NA CASTRGGQPQHF TGTGCCAGCACTCGAGGGGGTCAGCCCCAGCATTTT
TRBJ2-7 TRBV30 NA NA CAWSVTSSPYEQYF TGTGCCTGGAGTGTAACTTCAAGCCCCTACGAGCAGTACTTC
TRBJ1-5 TRBV27 NA NA CASSLSGTTGISNQPQHF TGTGCCAGCAGCCTATCTGGTACGACAGGAATTAGCAATCAGCCCCAGCATTTT
TRBJ1-1 TRBV28 few NA CASSSGQWSEAFF TGTGCCAGCAGCTCTGGACAGTGGTCTGAAGCTTTCTTT
TRBJ2-3 TRBV30 NA TRBD1 CAWGQADTQYF TGTGCCTGGGGACAGGCGGATACGCAGTATTTT
TRBJ1-1 TRBV5-8 NA NA CASSLGLRATEAFF TGTGCCAGCAGCTTGGGACTTCGCGCCACTGAAGCTTTCTTT
TRBJ2-1 TRBV5-1 NA TRBD2 CASSLLAGGSSYNEQFF TGCGCCAGCAGCTTGCTAGCGGGAGGGAGCTCCTACAATGAGCAGTTCTTC
TRBJ2-7 TRBV6-5 few TRBD2 CASSRSGNYEQYF TGTGCCAGCAGCAGAAGCGGGAACTACGAGCAGTACTTC
TRBJ2-7 TRBV15 NA TRBD1 CATSRGSGTGSHEQYF TGTGCCACCAGCAGGGGTTCCGGGACAGGGTCTCACGAGCAGTACTTC